This passage covers 12 T cell receptor beta chains from one sample sequenced in a study of regulatory T cells in long-lasting Graves disease. Noted time point: newly diagnosed GD, antithyroid drugs for less than 3 months. The authors made the TCR library using RNA they extracted from PBMCs. Relying on iRepertoire HTBI primers and Arm-PCR of CDR3 regions, the team built TCR beta libraries. TCRdb recomputed calls from the multiplex PCR reads with MiXCR, one row per CDR3 protein. The sample contains hundreds of thousands of distinct CDR3 sequences, approximately 12% of which appear only once. A further study also used this sample, focusing on T cells in Graves' hyperthyroidism and ophthalmopathy.

The starting material was peripheral blood mononuclear cells (PBMCs), obtained at new diagnosis, from a patient treated with antithyroid drugs. These receptors all come from a man younger than 45 with Graves disease.

This clonotype has only a few counts. J is TRBJ2-2 and V is TRBV29-1; 10 bases match TRBD2. The J segment lost 6 bases and the V segment lost 6 bases, leaving 4 bases of the junction unmatched. The germline CDR1 and CDR2 sequences are SQVTM and ANQGSEA. CDR3 length: 13 residues. Here the CDR3 DNA reads TGCAGCGTGAGCGGGAGGGGGGCCGGGGAGCTGTTTTTT. Protein: CSVSGRGAGELFF.

Many counts were recorded for this clonotype. J is TRBJ2-5 and V is TRBV3-1; D call uncertain. This CDR3 comprises 16 residues. V gave up 2 bases and J gave up 5 bases, with 18 bases separating them. The germline V gene has CDR1 LGHDT and CDR2 YNNKEL (reference sequence). CDR3 sequence reads: CASSQWSAPGLETQYF. CDR3 bases: TGTGCCAGCAGCCAATGGAGCGCGCCGGGTTTGGAGACCCAGTACTTC.

This clonotype showed up many times. The chain combines TRBV6-2 or TRBV6-3 with TRBJ2-1; the match to TRBD2 covers 9 bases. The CDR3 has 15 residues. V lost 3 bases and J lost 2; bases outside the gene matches: 2. Germline-derived CDR1 and CDR2 are MNHEY and SVGEGT. The chain's CDR3 is CASSYAGGPYNEQFF. CDR3 nucleotides: TGTGCCAGCAGTTATGCGGGAGGGCCCTACAATGAGCAGTTCTTC.

The chain links TRBV12-5 to TRBJ2-7; the D call may be TRBD1 or TRBD2 (5 bases each). This CDR3 contains 15 residues. The V end was cut by 3 bases, the J end by 3 bases, with 15 bases between. Germline V gene lookup returns CDR1 LGHNT and CDR2 FRNRAP. The CDR3, as DNA: TGTGCTAGTGGTTTCCCCGGACTGGGGGACTACGAGCAGTACTTC. Protein product: CASGFPGLGDYEQYF. Using reference TRBV12-5 and TRBJ2-7 for the parts outside the CDR3, the full variable domain is DARVTQTPRHKVTEMGQEVTMRCQPILGHNTVFWYRQTMMQGLELLAYFRNRAPLDDSGMPKDRFSAEMPDATLATLKIQPSEPRDSAVYFCASGFPGLGDYEQYFGPGTRLTVT.

This clonotype occurred a few times. The chain has TRBV24-1 and TRBJ2-3; 11 bases match TRBD2. The CDR3 runs 19 residues. Germline V CDR1 and CDR2: KGHDR, SFDVKD. The ends lost 6 bases at V and 2 bases at J; junction bases unmatched: 15. The CDR3 here is CATSFGRLAGTENTDTQYF. In DNA form, the CDR3 reads TGTGCCACCAGTTTCGGTAGACTAGCGGGAACAGAGAACACAGATACGCAGTATTTT.

V usage is TRBV30 and J usage is TRBJ1-1; D gene unclear. CDR1 is GTSNPN, CDR2 SVGIG, per germline (reference sequence). The CDR3 is 12 amino acids. V was clipped by 2 bases and J by 9 bases, with 13 bases between them. The CDR3 nucleotides are TGTGCCTGGAGTTTTGCCGAAGAAAAAGCTTTCTTT. Amino acids: CAWSFAEEKAFF. Using reference TRBV30 and TRBJ1-1 for the parts outside the CDR3, the full variable domain is SQTIHQWPATLVQPVGSPLSLECTVEGTSNPNLYWYRQAAGRGLQLLFYSVGIGQISSEVPQNLSASRPQDRQFILSSKKLLLSDSGFYLCAWSFAEEKAFFGQGTRLTVV.

This clonotype occurred many times. The chain uses TRBV2 and TRBJ2-1, with 13 bases identical to TRBD2. V was clipped by 7 bases and J by 6 bases; unmatched bases: 3. The CDR3 consists of 14 residues. Looked up from germline, CDR1 is SNHLY and CDR2 is FYNNEI. This CDR3 reads CASILAGGPNEQFF. The CDR3, as DNA: TGTGCCAGCATACTAGCGGGAGGGCCCAATGAGCAGTTCTTC.

The rearrangement joins TRBV3-1 to TRBJ2-3; no firm D call. In germline, CDR1 is LGHDT, CDR2 YNNKEL (reference sequence). Trimming removed 0 bases from V and 10 bases from J, with 8 bases in between. This CDR3 region has 12 residues. CDR3 DNA: TGTGCCAGCAGCCAAGATCGAAAAGCGCAGTATTTT. As protein: CASSQDRKAQYF.

This clonotype was seen repeatedly, ten times or more. This rearrangement joins TRBV12-3 or TRBV12-4 to TRBJ1-2; 7 nucleotides match TRBD1. Germline trimming cut 4 bases from V and 2 bases from J; bases unmatched to any gene: 4. This CDR3 region has 14 residues. Here the CDR3 reads CASSSGTVNYGYTF. CDR3 DNA: TGTGCCAGCAGTTCCGGGACAGTAAACTATGGCTACACCTTC.

As for this clonotype: A far larger clone is a single base away, which makes a read error likely. This chain uses TRBV12-3 or TRBV12-4 with TRBJ2-4, with D maybe TRBD2 (5 bases). TRBJ2-3 explains the end of the DNA better; the J call may be wrong. CDR3 length: 15 residues. CDR3 sequence reads: CASSFFPGIRDTQYF. In DNA, the CDR3 is TGTGCCAGCAGTTTTTTCCCGGGGATCCGGGATACGCAGTATTTT.

This clonotype was detected ten times or more. The chain joins TRBV12-3 or TRBV12-4 to TRBJ2-1; unclear D gene. The V end lost 6 bases, the J end lost 5 bases, and 17 bases lay between the germline ends. The CDR3 totals 15 residues. The CDR3 is CASSHGSGRNNEQFF. The CDR3 DNA reads as TGTGCCAGCAGCCACGGGTCAGGACGGAACAATGAGCAGTTCTTC.

This clonotype was seen repeatedly, ten times or more. The chain links TRBV27 to TRBJ2-1; D tentatively reads TRBD1 or TRBD2 (5 bases each). The CDR3 has 14 residues. Germline CDR1 is MNHEY and CDR2 is SMNVEV (reference sequence). The V and J ends lost 5 bases and 5 bases respectively, with 13 bases between them. CDR3 coding DNA: TGTGCCAGCAGTCTCTCTCGGGGCCACAATGAGCAGTTCTTC. It yields the protein CASSLSRGHNEQFF.